The source of this T cell receptor beta chain is a study of blood T cell repertoires in COVID-19 (dated by TCRdb to 2020 to 2021). For context, the study as a whole: Samples covering the acute and convalescent phases of COVID-19 were provided by collaborators in the United States, Italy and Spain. The prospective study material was composed of cDNA or gDNA derived from T cells, B-cell-depleted T cells, or PBMCs. Subjects who had been exposed to COVID-19, were actively infected with it, or had recovered from it provided the deeply sampled blood TCRbeta repertoires that made up the dataset. The repertoires were made available in a free public database intended to serve as a resource for research on the immune response to SARS-CoV-2. The samples were drawn from two sources: the first 160 participants of the ongoing ImmuneRACE study, and approximately 1,300 subjects contributed by 6 global collaborators. Sample metadata almost always included a de-identified subject ID, COVID-19 status, age in years and sex. HLA class I and class II types, where available, came from metadata supplied by the sample provider rather than from assay-based typing. Summary of the overall study and its limitations: How much clinical and demographic metadata was included differed by source and by participant, and the metadata was provided uncurated.

For this clone: It has no known antigen specificity. One base away there is no much larger clone; base qualities are not given.

Whole blood was collected in K2EDTA tubes by collaborating institutions according to the institutions' own protocols. For TCRbeta analysis, collaborators shipped samples as frozen whole blood, isolated PBMCs, or DNA extracted from either of those sample types. TCRbeta CDR3 regions were amplified from genomic DNA by means of the immunoSEQ Assay, a bias-controlled multiplex PCR. The published analysis was carried out like this. Within the assay, amplification of reference gene primers was used to estimate how many nucleated cells each sample contained. To quantify the absolute abundance of each unique TCRbeta CDR3 rearrangement, sequence reads were collapsed and filtered. Productive Simpson clonality was computed per sample as the square root of Simpson's diversity index over productive rearrangements. TCRdb's version of the immuneACCESS table is confined to in-frame rearrangements and falls short of the full clone set. An unresolved V gene accounts for under half of the shortfall where checked; the remainder is of unknown origin. The V and J calls and clone size are taken from that table; D and trimming were inferred from the DNA. Across this sample there are 65,000 to 90,000 clones, with roughly 84% seen only once. The ten top clones hold under 13% of the sample.

CDR1 LGHNA and CDR2 YNFKEQ were looked up in the germline V gene. From its cysteine to its phenylalanine, the CDR3 spans 19 amino acids. Solely the CDR3 DNA is kept, with 57 bases framed from the first base. Trimming takes 0 bases off V and 2 bases off J; junction bases not matched to a gene: 7. The specimen was peripheral blood. The sequence is built from TRBV4-2 and TRBJ2-1, and 13 junction bases match TRBD2. The sequence was collected from a woman aged 18-30 years with acute or convalescent COVID-19. The CDR3 in this case is CASSQDPLAGGRPYNEQFF. The bases read TGTGCCAGCAGCCAAGATCCACTAGCGGGGGGGCGTCCCTACAATGAGCAGTTCTTC.